This T cell receptor beta chain is drawn from a study of shared clonotypes between healthy human individuals. Note on this clone: As yet, its antigen is unknown.

Overall study results and limits: Naive CD4 clonotypes were shared across a handful of donors at 5% to 6%.

The data were produced by immunoSEQ multiplex PCR, yet TCRdb's version contains in-frame clones alone and is incomplete. Of fewer than 400,000 clones listed, roughly 70% were seen once; the top ten hold around 10%. The origin of this receptor is a man aged 25-40 years in good health. Sequencing used memory CD4+ T cells sorted from blood. The sample's subset: CD45RA-negative fraction.

The CDR3 loop reads CASSLLSMGDTGELFF. The CDR3 DNA sequence: TGTGCCAGCAGCTTATTGTCGATGGGGGACACCGGGGAGCTGTTTTTT. The chain employs TRBV7-2 and TRBJ2-2; D tentatively reads TRBD1 or TRBD2 (5 bases each). Per the germline V gene, CDR1 is SGHTA and CDR2 is FQGNSA. V was pared by 2 bases and J by 3 bases, with 13 bases between. The CDR3 runs to 16 residues.